The clone carrying this T cell receptor beta chain was observed at least ten times. This specimen comes from a study of T cell repertoires in cytomegalovirus infection. Germline-derived CDR1 and CDR2 are SGHDT and YYEEEE. The CDR3 is 15 amino acids. Trimming pared 1 base from V and 5 bases from J, leaving 15 bases between. TCRdb recomputed calls from the reads with MiXCR, one row per CDR3 protein. This sample carries fewer than 250,000 distinct CDR3 sequences, approximately 13% of them seen once, and the ten largest clones take 1.5% to 2%. J is TRBJ1-2 and V is TRBV5-6; no reliable D call. This clonotype was obtained from a human donor in good health (CMV status not recorded). Some clones in this sample may be carry-over from other donors' samples. What was sequenced was PBMCs. The chain's CDR3 is CASSLSSRRAYGYTF. The CDR3 DNA reads TGTGCCAGCAGCTTGTCTAGCCGGCGGGCTTATGGCTACACCTTC.